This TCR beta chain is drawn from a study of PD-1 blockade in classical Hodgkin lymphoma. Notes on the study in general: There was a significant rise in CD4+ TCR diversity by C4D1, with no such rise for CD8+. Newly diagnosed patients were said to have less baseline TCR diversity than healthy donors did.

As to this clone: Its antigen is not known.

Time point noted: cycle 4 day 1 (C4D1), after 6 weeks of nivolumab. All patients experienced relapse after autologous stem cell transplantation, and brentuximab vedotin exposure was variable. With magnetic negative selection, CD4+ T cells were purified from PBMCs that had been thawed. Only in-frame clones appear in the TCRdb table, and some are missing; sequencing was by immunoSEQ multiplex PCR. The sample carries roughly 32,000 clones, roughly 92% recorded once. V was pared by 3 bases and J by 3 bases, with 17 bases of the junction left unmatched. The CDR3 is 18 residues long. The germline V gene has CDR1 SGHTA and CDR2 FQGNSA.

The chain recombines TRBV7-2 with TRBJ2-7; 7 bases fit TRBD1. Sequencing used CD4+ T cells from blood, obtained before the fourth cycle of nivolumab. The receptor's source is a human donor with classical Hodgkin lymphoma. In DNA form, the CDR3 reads TGTGCCAGCAGCTTGCCCCGAACGGGACAGCTTACTTACTACGAGCAGTACTTC. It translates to CASSLPRTGQLTYYEQYF.